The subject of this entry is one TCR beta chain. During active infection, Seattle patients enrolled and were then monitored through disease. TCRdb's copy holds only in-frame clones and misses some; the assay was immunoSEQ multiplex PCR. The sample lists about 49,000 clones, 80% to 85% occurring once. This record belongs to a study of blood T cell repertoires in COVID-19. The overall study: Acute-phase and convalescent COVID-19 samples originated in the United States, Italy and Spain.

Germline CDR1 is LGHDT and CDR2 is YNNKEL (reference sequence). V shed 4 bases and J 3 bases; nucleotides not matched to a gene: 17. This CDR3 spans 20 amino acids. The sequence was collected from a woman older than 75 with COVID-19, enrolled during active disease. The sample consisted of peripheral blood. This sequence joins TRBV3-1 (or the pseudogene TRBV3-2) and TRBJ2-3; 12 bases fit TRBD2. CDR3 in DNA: TGTGCCAGCAGCCCGGATCTTGGGCTAGCGGGAGGGCGAAGTACAGATACGCAGTATTTT. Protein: CASSPDLGLAGGRSTDTQYF.